These 18 T cell receptor beta chains were all obtained from the same sample, sequenced in a study of blood T cell repertoires in COVID-19. Some clones are missing from TCRdb's copy, which holds only in-frame ones; the method was immunoSEQ multiplex PCR. The table shows 200,000 to 250,000 clones, with about four fifths occurring only once. Specimen: peripheral blood. Receptors originate from a man aged 25-45 years who had recovered from COVID-19.

The gene calls are TRBV5-1 and TRBJ2-3, with D perhaps TRBD2 (5 bases). The V end was cut by 0 bases, the J end by 8 bases, with 16 bases between. CDR1 SGHRS and CDR2 YFSETQ come from the germline V gene. The CDR3 sequence is 15 residues long. CDR3 region: CASSLESGGPGTQYF. Here the CDR3 DNA reads TGCGCCAGCAGCTTGGAGAGCGGAGGTCCAGGTACGCAGTATTTT.

This chain links TRBV4-1 with TRBJ1-1; D not resolved. V dropped 5 bases and J dropped 1 base, with 11 bases sitting between them. The CDR3 consists of 14 residues. Germline CDR1 is MGHRA and CDR2 is YSYEKL. The CDR3 DNA sequence: TGCGCCAGCAGCTATCGTCCGGGGAACACTGAAGCTTTCTTT. Residues: CASSYRPGNTEAFF.

This clone appeared a few times. CDR3 DNA sequence: TGTGCCAGCTCACCAGCGAATGAGCAGTTCTTC. It yields the protein CASSPANEQFF. The chain links TRBV18 to TRBJ2-1; no definite D call. Germline V lookup: CDR1 KGHSH, CDR2 LQKENI. This CDR3 spans 11 amino acids. Trimming removed 2 bases from V and 7 bases from J, with 3 bases in between. Looking up the rest from reference TRBV18 and TRBJ2-1 gives the full variable domain: NAGVMQNPRHLVRRRGQEARLRCSPMKGHSHVYWYRQLPEEGLKFMVYLQKENIIDESGMPKERFSAEFPKEGPSILRIQQVVRGDSAAYFCASSPANEQFFGPGTRLTVL.

The chain combines TRBV6-1 with TRBJ2-2; D not resolved. V was clipped by 1 base and J by 1 base, with 7 bases between them. Per germline, CDR1 MNHNS and CDR2 SASEGT. This CDR3 is 15 amino acids long. This chain's CDR3 is CASSEVRGNTGELFF. CDR3 sequence (DNA): TGTGCCAGCAGTGAAGTTAGAGGGAACACCGGGGAGCTGTTTTTT.

Only one count was recorded for this clone. The chain uses TRBV4-1 and TRBJ2-6; 7 bases align to TRBD1. This CDR3 comprises 17 residues. The germline CDR1 and CDR2 sequences are MGHRA and YSYEKL. Germline trimming cut 5 bases from V and 4 bases from J; bases unmatched to any gene: 11. CDR3 amino acids: CASSSRDSSAGANVLTF. CDR3 coding DNA: TGCGCCAGCAGCTCCCGGGACAGCTCTGCCGGGGCCAACGTCCTGACTTTC.

This chain links TRBV12-3 or TRBV12-4 with TRBJ1-6, with unresolved D. The CDR3 contains 13 residues. Trimming stripped 8 bases from V and 5 bases from J, with 10 bases between. In DNA form, the CDR3 reads TGTGCCAGCTCGGGTGTAGATAATTCACCCCTCCACTTT. Translated: CASSGVDNSPLHF.

J is TRBJ1-1 and V is TRBV2; D perhaps matches TRBD1 (6 bases). The CDR3 loop spans 14 amino acids. The V gene lost 4 bases and the J gene lost 4 bases, with 13 bases spanning the gap. Germline lookup yields CDR1 SNHLY and CDR2 FYNNEI. The CDR3 nucleotides read TGTGCCAGCAGTGTAGGGGGTCCGGTCACTGAAGCTTTCTTT. Encoded protein: CASSVGGPVTEAFF.

This chain links TRBV5-1 with TRBJ2-5, with TRBD1 identical over 10 bases. Germline CDR1 SGHRS, CDR2 YFSETQ. The CDR3 contains 14 residues. Losses at the gene ends were 6 bases for V and 5 bases for J; bases not matched to a gene: 7. This chain's CDR3 is CASNDRGLWETQYF. In nucleotides, the CDR3 is TGCGCCAGCAACGACAGGGGGCTATGGGAGACCCAGTACTTC.

This chain links TRBV18 with TRBJ1-1; no firm D call. CDR1 KGHSH and CDR2 LQKENI come from the germline V gene. The V and J ends lost 5 bases and 0 bases respectively, with 10 bases between them. CDR3 length: 14 amino acids. The CDR3 reads CASSSTELNTEAFF. The CDR3 DNA reads TGTGCCAGCTCATCAACAGAGTTGAACACTGAAGCTTTCTTT.

The genes are TRBV18 and TRBJ1-1; D not resolved. Germline lookup yields CDR1 KGHSH and CDR2 LQKENI. V was shortened by 3 bases and J by 3 bases, with 14 bases between the two germline ends. This CDR3 has 15 amino acids. The CDR3 loop is CASSPWPPGDTEAFF. The DNA of the CDR3 is TGTGCCAGCTCACCTTGGCCCCCCGGGGACACTGAAGCTTTCTTT.

The gene calls are TRBV7-9 and TRBJ2-6; 11 bases are a match to TRBD2. The V gene end was trimmed by 4 bases and the J gene end by 0 bases; junction bases not matched to a gene: 8. Germline CDR1 is SEHNR and CDR2 is FQNEAQ (reference sequence). This CDR3 has 19 residues. The CDR3 region has the DNA TGTGCCAGCAGCTCAAAGGGACTAGCGGCTAGCTCTGGGGCCAACGTCCTGACTTTC. Translation: CASSSKGLAASSGANVLTF.

This rearrangement joins TRBV9 to TRBJ1-1; D unresolved. The germline V gene has CDR1 SGDLS and CDR2 YYNGEE. The length of the CDR3 is 16 residues. Trimming removed 6 bases from V and 0 bases from J, with 18 bases in between. The CDR3 DNA reads TGTGCCAGCACCCGGGAAGGGTCCGCAATGAACACTGAAGCTTTCTTT. This encodes CASTREGSAMNTEAFF.

The chain couples TRBV10-1 to TRBJ2-7, with unresolved D. V was pared by 9 bases and J by 0 bases, with 15 bases between. This CDR3 has 14 amino acids. Germline CDR1 reads WNHNN; CDR2 reads SYGVQD (reference sequence). CDR3 in amino acids: CASPLDRGSYEQYV. The DNA of the CDR3 is TGCGCCAGTCCCTTGGATCGCGGCTCCTACGAGCAGTACGTC.

The chain uses TRBV7-8 and TRBJ2-3; 9 nucleotides line up with TRBD2. V lost 0 bases to trimming and J lost 6 bases; unmatched junction nucleotides: 10. The CDR3 contains 17 residues. Germline assignment: CDR1 SGHVS and CDR2 FQNEAQ. The DNA of the CDR3 is TGTGCCAGCAGCTTAGCGCCATCTAGCGGGGTTGAGGATACGCAGTATTTT. It yields the protein CASSLAPSSGVEDTQYF.

The gene calls are TRBV7-8 and TRBJ1-3, with D unresolved. The CDR3 is made up of 15 amino acids. Germline values: CDR1 SGHVS, CDR2 FQNEAQ. Trimming stripped 0 bases from V and 8 bases from J, with 14 bases between. The CDR3 sequence is CASSLANRDFDTIYF. The CDR3 DNA sequence: TGTGCCAGCAGCTTAGCAAACCGGGATTTTGACACCATATATTTT.

V and J are TRBV7-8 and TRBJ2-5, with 8 bases matching TRBD2. The CDR3 extends over 16 amino acids. The germline V gene has CDR1 SGHVS and CDR2 FQNEAQ. The junction had 10 bases not matched to a gene; V was cut back by 3 bases and J by 4 bases. CDR3 nucleotide sequence: TGTGCCAGCAGCTTTCCATTAGCGGGGCCCCGAGAGACCCAGTACTTC. It is translated as CASSFPLAGPRETQYF.

The rearrangement joins TRBV5-4 to TRBJ1-2, with D maybe TRBD1 (5 bases). Germline assignment: CDR1 SGHNT and CDR2 YYREEE (reference sequence). With 4 bases removed from V and 7 bases from J, the gap between germline ends came to 14 bases. The CDR3 runs to 13 residues. Written as DNA, the CDR3 is TGTGCCAGCAGCGGCGACAGAAAGAGTGGCTACACCTTC. Translation: CASSGDRKSGYTF.

This clone was found a few times. The chain has TRBV11-2 and TRBJ1-6; a possible D gene is TRBD1 (6 bases). CDR1 is SGHAT, CDR2 FQNNGV, per germline. V gave up 5 bases and J gave up 4 bases, with 6 bases separating them. The CDR3 has 13 amino acids. The CDR3 sequence is CASSQGYNSPLHF. The DNA of the CDR3 is TGTGCCAGCAGCCAGGGGTATAATTCACCCCTCCACTTT.